The sequence of this T cell receptor beta chain was determined in a study of T cell repertoires in cytomegalovirus infection. Study summary: Selection of CMV epitopes for the study included recently identified HLA-C-restricted and well-studied HLA-B-restricted ones. It was the public TCR beta signatures that indicated both CMV infection and matching HLA type. The study, taken as a whole, reports: Public TCR beta family frequency separated CMV-and-HLA carriers, including in an independent cohort. The response measured ex vivo was dominated by TCR beta clonotypes (HLA-C-restricted and CMV-specific).

V trimming: 5 bases; J trimming: 6 bases; junction bases outside the gene matches: 6. The CDR3 runs to 15 residues. One entry per CDR3 protein results from TCRdb running MiXCR on the reads. The sample carries about 400,000 distinct CDR3 sequences, about 35% recorded once. As regards this clonotype: Antigen: not known.

The clonotype was recovered from a human donor in good health (CMV status not recorded). Some clones in this sample may be carry-over from other donors' samples. The chain has TRBV7-1 and TRBJ2-2; TRBD2 aligns across 10 bases. TRBV7-1 is flagged as an ORF with uncertain function. Sequenced here: cultured PBMCs, sampled from culture after CMV antigen stimulation. In DNA form, the CDR3 reads TGTGCCAGCAGCCCATCTAGCGGGAGTCCCGGGGAGCTGTTTTTT. It encodes CASSPSSGSPGELFF.